What follows are 3 T cell receptor beta chains derived from one specimen sequenced in a study of blood T cells in healthy people across ages. The authors ran a second PCR of roughly 6 to 12 cycles using a sample-barcoded 5' primer and a J-beta primer mix. Each CDR3 protein gets one entry after TCRdb re-called the 5' RACE reads with MiXCR. The sample has about 1.6 million distinct CDR3 sequences, about 35% seen once. Sequencing was performed on blood. The receptors shown here come from a woman younger than 45 in good health.

Regarding this clonotype: Sequence at one end of the junction differs from germline and may be a read error. The genes are TRBV4-1 and TRBJ2-2, with D unresolved. Germline assignment: CDR1 MGHRA and CDR2 YSYEKL. The CDR3 consists of 15 residues. For the CDR3, the DNA is TGCACCAGCAGCCTCCTGCCGATCGGGTCCGGGGAGCTGTTTTTT. Translation gives CTSSLLPIGSGELFF.

This chain joins TRBV9 and TRBJ2-4; D is unclear. Trimming stripped 2 bases from V and 0 bases from J, with 9 bases between. Germline V gene sequence: CDR1 SGDLS, CDR2 YYNGEE. CDR3 length: 15 amino acids. The DNA of the CDR3 is TGTGCCAGCAGCGTCTCGGACGGAGCCAAAAACATTCAGTACTTC. It encodes CASSVSDGAKNIQYF.

In its sample, this clonotype was seen once. The gene calls are TRBV13 and TRBJ2-1, with 9 positions matching TRBD2. Looked up from germline, CDR1 is PRHDT and CDR2 is FYEKMQ (reference sequence). After removal of 5 bases from V and 9 bases from J, the junction contained 11 bases not matched to a gene. The CDR3 runs to 15 residues. The CDR3 loop is CASSLWTSDGGEQFF. The CDR3 coding sequence is TGTGCCAGCAGCCTCTGGACTAGCGACGGGGGTGAGCAGTTCTTC.